The 27 T cell receptor beta chains reported below all come from one sample, sequenced in a study of cytomegalovirus exposure and HLA in healthy donors (dated by TCRdb to the late 2010s). Libraries were constructed by the immunoSEQ multiplex PCR assay. For the multiplex PCR, a mixture combining 60 forward primers for TCR Vbeta segments and 13 reverse primers for TCR Jbeta segments was used. TCRdb's version of the immuneACCESS table is confined to in-frame rearrangements and falls short of the full clone set. An unresolved V gene accounts for under half of the shortfall where checked; the remainder is of unknown origin. This sample is represented by roughly 60,000 clones; around 78% of them were singletons. The ten largest clones add up to 1.4% of the sample. Source material: PBMCs. The receptors stem from a female donor in good health and CMV-seronegative.

This clone was counted between two and nine times. The chain carries TRBV27 and TRBJ1-1; D ambiguous. The V gene lost 1 base and the J gene lost 1 base, with 4 bases spanning the gap. Germline V lookup: CDR1 MNHEY, CDR2 SMNVEV (reference sequence). The CDR3 length is 13 residues. The CDR3 DNA follows: TGTGCCAGCAGTTTATTGAGGAACACTGAAGCTTTCTTT. Its translation is CASSLLRNTEAFF.

This clone occurred a few times. The chain carries TRBV9 and TRBJ2-5; 14 nucleotides line up with TRBD2. The CDR3 has 16 residues. The junction had 7 bases not matched to a gene; V was cut back by 4 bases and J by 5 bases. Germline V gives CDR1 SGDLS, CDR2 YYNGEE. The DNA for the CDR3 is TGTGCCAGCAGCTACGGACTAGCGGGGGGTGGGGAGACCCAGTACTTC. Translation: CASSYGLAGGGETQYF. Full variable domain (outside the CDR3, taken from reference TRBV9 and TRBJ2-5): DSGVTQTPKHLITATGQRVTLRCSPRSGDLSVYWYQQSLDQGLQFLIQYYNGEERAKGNILERFSAQQFPDLHSELNLSSLELGDSALYFCASSYGLAGGGETQYFGPGTRLLVL.

The chain is built from TRBV7-9 and TRBJ1-1; tentatively, D is TRBD1 (5 bases). Germline lookup yields CDR1 SEHNR and CDR2 FQNEAQ (reference sequence). This CDR3 has 14 amino acids. V was shortened by 5 bases and J by 1 base, with 11 bases between the two germline ends. The CDR3 DNA reads TGTGCCAGCAGCGAGGGACTGGGGAACACTGAAGCTTTCTTT. Amino acid sequence: CASSEGLGNTEAFF.

The chain uses TRBV13 and TRBJ1-6; 9 nucleotides agree with TRBD1. V was pared by 4 bases and J by 3 bases, with 4 bases of the junction left unmatched. Germline CDR1 reads PRHDT; CDR2 reads FYEKMQ (reference sequence). CDR3 length: 16 residues. The CDR3: CASSSQDRGYNSPLHF. Written as DNA, the CDR3 is TGTGCCAGCAGCTCCCAGGACAGGGGCTATAATTCACCCCTCCACTTT. Filled out from reference TRBV13 and TRBJ1-6, the complete variable domain reads AAGVIQSPRHLIKEKRETATLKCYPIPRHDTVYWYQQGPGQDPQFLISFYEKMQSDKGSIPDRFSAQQFSDYHSELNMSSLELGDSALYFCASSSQDRGYNSPLHFGNGTRLTVT.

This chain links TRBV5-6 with TRBJ1-5, with TRBD1 matching over 10 bases. Germline-derived CDR1 and CDR2 are SGHDT and YYEEEE. The trim removed 1 base at V and 6 bases at J, leaving 4 bases unmatched. The CDR3 is made up of 15 amino acids. The CDR3 region is CASSLWGQGSQPQHF. For the CDR3, the DNA is TGTGCCAGCAGCTTGTGGGGACAGGGGAGTCAGCCCCAGCATTTT. Combining the CDR3 with reference TRBV5-6 and TRBJ1-5 gives the whole variable domain DAGVTQSPTHLIKTRGQQVTLRCSPKSGHDTVSWYQQALGQGPQFIFQYYEEEERQRGNFPDRFSGHQFPNYSSELNVNALLLGDSALYLCASSLWGQGSQPQHFGDGTRLSIL.

The V gene is TRBV4-1, the J gene TRBJ1-6; D uncertain. V was shortened by 0 bases and J by 5 bases, with 14 bases between the two germline ends. The CDR3 covers 17 residues. Germline V gene data show CDR1 as MGHRA and CDR2 as YSYEKL. The CDR3 here is CASSQEMEAENNSPLHF. The CDR3 DNA is TGCGCCAGCAGCCAAGAAATGGAGGCAGAAAATAATTCACCCCTCCACTTT.

The chain uses TRBV7-2 and TRBJ2-1; 8 bases line up with TRBD2. CDR1 is SGHTA, CDR2 FQGNSA, per germline. This CDR3 is built from 14 residues. V dropped 1 base and J dropped 4; count of bases not matched to a gene: 0. CDR3 DNA sequence: TGTGCCAGCAGCTTAGAGCGGGAGTACAATGAGCAGTTCTTC. Protein sequence: CASSLEREYNEQFF.

The chain employs TRBV2 and TRBJ2-3, with TRBD2 identical over 13 bases. Unmatched junction bases numbered 9, after V lost 6 bases and J lost 3 bases. CDR3 length equals 17 residues. Germline CDR1 reads SNHLY; CDR2 reads FYNNEI. Written as DNA, the CDR3 is TGTGCCAGCAGAAAGTGGACTAGCGGGGGATCTACAGATACGCAGTATTTT. This codes for CASRKWTSGGSTDTQYF.

The gene calls are TRBV7-9 and TRBJ2-6, with D perhaps TRBD2 (5 bases). Germline CDR1 SEHNR, CDR2 FQNEAQ (reference sequence). The CDR3 length is 16 residues. V lost 8 bases to trimming and J lost 4 bases, with 18 bases between them. The CDR3 coding sequence is TGTGCCAGCTTGGCCCAGTCGGCTAGCGGGGCCAACGTCCTGACTTTC. It is translated as CASLAQSASGANVLTF.

V usage is TRBV19 and J usage is TRBJ1-3; weak D call: TRBD1 (6 bases). Germline V gives CDR1 LNHDA, CDR2 SQIVND (reference sequence). The germline V and J ends were trimmed by 3 bases and 0 bases, with 15 bases remaining between them. The CDR3 sequence is 17 residues long. The CDR3 nucleotides are TGTGCCAGTAGTATTCCGACAGGTAGAATCTCTGGAAACACCATATATTTT. Residues: CASSIPTGRISGNTIYF.

This chain links TRBV25-1 with TRBJ1-2, with D maybe TRBD1 (6 bases). The length of the CDR3 is 14 residues. V was cut by 2 bases and J by 6 bases, with 13 bases left in between. Germline CDR1 MGHDK, CDR2 SYGVNS. CDR3 in amino acids: CASSEGTGRDGYTF. The CDR3 DNA sequence: TGTGCCAGCAGTGAAGGCACAGGGAGGGATGGCTACACCTTC.

The rearrangement links TRBV6-5 to TRBJ2-7; D may be TRBD2 (6 bases). The CDR3 contains 15 residues. V was pared by 6 bases and J by 0 bases, with 15 bases between. Germline assignment: CDR1 MNHEY and CDR2 SVGAGI. CDR3 sequence (DNA): TGTGCCAGCAGACGGGAGTCCTCCGGCTCCTACGAGCAGTACTTC. This gives the protein CASRRESSGSYEQYF.

This chain links TRBV5-4 with TRBJ2-7; 9 nucleotides match TRBD2. The V and J ends lost 3 bases and 4 bases, in that order; junction bases with no gene match: 5. The CDR3 runs to 14 residues. The germline gives CDR1 SGHNT, CDR2 YYREEE (reference sequence). CDR3 nucleotide sequence: TGTGCCAGCAGCTCGGGACTAGCAATTTACGAGCAGTACTTC. This codes for CASSSGLAIYEQYF.

The chain is built from TRBV5-6 and TRBJ1-2, with 9 bases lining up with TRBD1. V lost 2 bases and J lost 5; bases outside the gene matches: 4. The CDR3 has 14 residues. Per germline, CDR1 SGHDT and CDR2 YYEEEE. The CDR3 coding sequence is TGTGCCAGCAGCTTACCGACAGGGGGTTATGGCTACACCTTC. Protein product: CASSLPTGGYGYTF.

The chain links TRBV27 to TRBJ2-7; D is possibly TRBD2 (5 bases). The CDR3 length is 13 residues. Germline CDR1 MNHEY, CDR2 SMNVEV (reference sequence). V gave up 6 bases and J gave up 2 bases, with 11 bases separating them. The CDR3 loop reads CASRLGSAYEQYF. The CDR3 DNA is TGTGCCAGCAGACTAGGCAGCGCCTACGAGCAGTACTTC.

The V call is TRBV11-2, the J call TRBJ2-1; perhaps TRBD2 as D (5 bases). The V and J ends lost 2 bases and 0 bases respectively, with 5 bases between them. Germline V lookup: CDR1 SGHAT, CDR2 FQNNGV. The CDR3 spans 14 residues. Here the CDR3 reads CASSLRGSYNEQFF. For the CDR3, the DNA is TGTGCCAGCAGCTTACGGGGCTCCTACAATGAGCAGTTCTTC.

The chain recombines TRBV7-8 with TRBJ2-1; D uncertain. The length of the CDR3 is 14 residues. The germline CDR1 and CDR2 sequences are SGHVS and FQNEAQ. The germline V and J ends were trimmed by 6 bases and 7 bases, with 16 bases remaining between them. In DNA, the CDR3 is TGTGCCAGCAGTTACAGCTTTTCTGCGAATGAGCAGTTCTTC. Its translation is CASSYSFSANEQFF.

The genes are TRBV7-6 and TRBJ1-1; D is possibly TRBD1 (5 bases). Trimming shortened V by 4 bases and J by 3 bases, and 12 bases separated the two germline ends. The germline V gene has CDR1 SGHVS and CDR2 FNYEAQ. CDR3 length equals 14 residues. The CDR3 protein is CASSSGSFDTEAFF. The CDR3 DNA is TGTGCCAGCAGCTCAGGGTCATTCGACACTGAAGCTTTCTTT.

The J gene is TRBJ2-3, the V gene TRBV18; the D gene is possibly TRBD1 (5 bases). Germline V lookup: CDR1 KGHSH, CDR2 LQKENI. The CDR3 has 17 amino acids. V was shortened by 0 bases and J by 0 bases, with 13 bases between the two germline ends. The CDR3 DNA reads TGTGCCAGCTCACCACCTCAGCAGGGCTCTAGCACAGATACGCAGTATTTT. Its translation: CASSPPQQGSSTDTQYF.

The rearrangement uses TRBV7-2 and TRBJ1-5, with D possibly being TRBD1 (5 bases). This CDR3 comprises 15 residues. CDR1 and CDR2 from the germline V gene are SGHTA and FQGNSA. The germline V and J ends were trimmed by 0 bases and 7 bases, with 13 bases remaining between them. The CDR3 nucleotides read TGTGCCAGCAGCTTAGCGGCGGGGGTAGGGCAGCCCCAGCATTTT. Its translation: CASSLAAGVGQPQHF.

This chain joins TRBV15 and TRBJ1-6, with a possible D match to TRBD1 (6 bases). V was pared by 1 base and J by 9 bases, with 22 bases between. The CDR3 contains 18 residues. The germline V gene has CDR1 LNHNV and CDR2 YYDKDF (reference sequence). In DNA form, the CDR3 reads TGTGCCACCAGCAGAGGGGGGGGCCCTCGGGTAATTGGTTCACCCCTCCACTTT. Amino acid sequence: CATSRGGGPRVIGSPLHF.

J is TRBJ2-5 and V is TRBV10-2, with TRBD2 matching over 9 bases. This CDR3 spans 16 amino acids. V was pared by 10 bases and J by 2 bases, with 14 bases of the junction left unmatched. From germline, CDR1 is WSHSY and CDR2 SAAADI. CDR3 protein: CANCGLKRGVQETQYF. In nucleotides, the CDR3 is TGCGCCAACTGTGGACTGAAGCGGGGGGTTCAAGAGACCCAGTACTTC.

This clone was seen once. The rearrangement links TRBV5-1 to TRBJ1-2; D call uncertain. V lost 2 bases and J lost 1, with 9 bases in between. This CDR3 is 14 amino acids long. CDR1 is SGHRS and CDR2 is YFSETQ in the germline V gene. The DNA for the CDR3 is TGCGCCAGCAGCTTTCTGGGAGTTAACTATGGCTACACCTTC. Its translation: CASSFLGVNYGYTF.

The chain recombines TRBV7-3 with TRBJ2-3; D may be TRBD1 (6 bases). V lost 5 bases, J lost 0 bases, and 9 bases lay in between. The germline V gene has CDR1 SGHTA and CDR2 FQGTGA. There are 14 residues in the CDR3. CDR3 DNA sequence: TGTGCCAGCAGCCCAACAGGGAGCACAGATACGCAGTATTTT. Translated, it gives CASSPTGSTDTQYF.

V gene TRBV2 combines with J gene TRBJ2-4; no clear D gene. This CDR3 spans 13 amino acids. Germline V gene lookup returns CDR1 SNHLY and CDR2 FYNNEI. Trimming stripped 3 bases from V and 3 bases from J, with 6 bases between. The CDR3 protein is CASSEVHKNIQYF. For the CDR3, the DNA is TGTGCCAGCAGTGAGGTACACAAAAACATTCAGTACTTC.

This chain connects TRBV6-6 to TRBJ2-7; TRBD1 agrees at 8 bases. V was clipped by 5 bases and J by 3 bases; unmatched bases: 9. Germline assignment: CDR1 MNHNY and CDR2 SVGAGI (reference sequence). The CDR3 has 15 amino acids. CDR3 DNA sequence: TGTGCCAGCAGTAGAGCCGGACAGGGCGACTACGAGCAGTACTTC. Its translation is CASSRAGQGDYEQYF.

The rearrangement uses TRBV7-9 and TRBJ2-1; D uncertain. The germline V gene encodes CDR1 SEHNR and CDR2 FQNEAQ (reference sequence). This CDR3 is 13 amino acids long. The V and J ends lost 6 bases and 6 bases respectively, with 12 bases between them. CDR3 coding DNA: TGTGCCAGCAGTGATGCGAGTTTCAATGAGCAGTTCTTC. Its protein product is CASSDASFNEQFF.